This entry lists 25 T cell receptor beta chains sequenced from one sample in a study of T cells in Graves' hyperthyroidism and ophthalmopathy. The TCR beta CDR3 regions underwent amplification using RNA transcripts as the source. With the HTBI primer set, the TCR CDR3 went through a first round of RT-PCR. In TCRdb, the multiplex PCR reads were re-called with MiXCR into one record per CDR3 protein. The table shows 450,000 to 700,000 distinct CDR3 sequences, with around 46% occurring only once. The source material was peripheral blood or thyroid tissue (not recorded which). These receptors were collected from an adult woman with Graves' disease, either hyperthyroidism or ophthalmopathy (not recorded which).

This chain joins TRBV19 and TRBJ2-6; D unresolved. The CDR3 runs 15 residues. CDR1 and CDR2 (germline): LNHDA, SQIVND (reference sequence). With 6 bases removed from V and 0 bases from J, the gap between germline ends came to 9 bases. CDR3 residues: CASRLRSSGANVLTF. Here the CDR3 DNA reads TGTGCCAGTAGATTAAGGAGCTCTGGGGCCAACGTCCTGACTTTC.

This clonotype was detected only a few times. The genes are TRBV30 and TRBJ2-7; a weak D match, TRBD1 (6 bases). This CDR3 spans 15 amino acids. V lost 1 base, J lost 3 bases, and 16 bases lay in between. Germline CDR1 GTSNPN, CDR2 SVGIG (reference sequence). The CDR3 loop reads CAWSGWKDRLYEQYF. CDR3 DNA: TGTGCCTGGAGTGGGTGGAAGGACAGACTCTACGAGCAGTACTTC.

The CDR3: CASSIPGFRQHF. The CDR3 nucleotides read TGTGCCAGTAGTATTCCGGGGTTTCGTCAGCATTTT. This chain joins TRBV19 and TRBJ1-5; D is uncertain. Trimming left V 3 bases short and J 13 bases short, with 13 bases between. CDR3 length equals 12 residues. The V gene's germline CDR1 is LNHDA and CDR2 SQIVND (reference sequence).

This clonotype was observed many times. The chain links TRBV12-3 or TRBV12-4 to TRBJ1-4; D remains unclear. Trimming removed 5 bases at V and 4 bases at J, with 8 bases between. The CDR3 is 13 amino acids. The CDR3 bases are TGTGCCAGCAGTCTCGAGGGTAATGAAAAACTGTTTTTT. Translated: CASSLEGNEKLFF.

The chain has TRBV30 and TRBJ1-5; no clear D gene. This CDR3 contains 15 residues. V was cut by 0 bases and J by 1 base, with 10 bases left in between. Looked up from germline, CDR1 is GTSNPN and CDR2 is SVGIG (reference sequence). This CDR3 is CAWSVPWRSNQPQHF. The CDR3 DNA reads TGTGCCTGGAGTGTACCGTGGAGAAGCAATCAGCCCCAGCATTTT.

This chain uses TRBV5-1 with TRBJ1-1, with 7 positions matching TRBD1. Looked up from germline, CDR1 is SGHRS and CDR2 is YFSETQ. The CDR3 sequence is 12 residues long. Trimming cost V 3 bases and J 7 bases; bases outside gene matches: 3. The CDR3 here is CASSSNRGEAFF. CDR3 DNA sequence: TGCGCCAGCAGCTCAAACAGGGGTGAAGCTTTCTTT.

This clonotype was observed at least ten times. The V and J genes are TRBV19 and TRBJ1-2, with D possibly matching TRBD1 (6 bases). CDR3 length equals 13 residues. CDR1 is LNHDA, CDR2 SQIVND, per germline (reference sequence). Trimming removed 7 bases from V and 5 bases from J, with 14 bases in between. The CDR3 DNA reads as TGTGCCAGTAATCAGGGGCTAGGTTATGGCTACACCTTC. The encoded protein is CASNQGLGYGYTF.

This chain joins TRBV7-2 and TRBJ1-2, with 8 bases aligning to TRBD1. With V trimmed by 5 bases and J by 6 bases, 5 bases remained unmatched. The CDR3 is 13 amino acids. The germline CDR1 and CDR2 sequences are SGHTA and FQGNSA. The CDR3 DNA reads TGTGCCAGCAGCCTGGACAGGGAGCATGGCTACACCTTC. Its translation is CASSLDREHGYTF.

This clonotype showed up just a few times. The chain joins TRBV29-1 to TRBJ1-2; TRBD1 agrees at 7 bases. Germline lookup yields CDR1 SQVTM and CDR2 ANQGSEA. The junction had 5 bases not matched to a gene; V was cut back by 4 bases and J by 3 bases. CDR3 length equals 13 residues. CDR3 nucleotide sequence: TGCAGCGTTGCCGGACAGGACTACTATGGCTACACCTTC. This translates into CSVAGQDYYGYTF. Filled out from reference TRBV29-1 and TRBJ1-2, the complete variable domain reads SAVISQKPSRDICQRGTSLTIQCQVDSQVTMMFWYRQQPGQSLTLIATANQGSEATYESGFVIDKFPISRPNLTFSTLTVSNMSPEDSSIYLCSVAGQDYYGYTFGSGTRLTVV.

The rearrangement uses TRBV6-5 and TRBJ1-1, with 9 bases identical to TRBD1. Per the germline V gene, CDR1 is MNHEY and CDR2 is SVGAGI. V dropped 6 bases and J dropped 4; count of bases not matched to a gene: 9. There are 15 residues in the CDR3. Here the CDR3 reads CASRSPGQGTTEAFF. The CDR3 DNA reads as TGTGCCAGCAGATCTCCAGGACAGGGGACCACTGAAGCTTTCTTT.

This clonotype was observed at least ten times. The J gene is TRBJ2-7, the V gene TRBV2; D is ambiguous. The V and J ends lost 7 bases and 3 bases respectively, with 7 bases between them. The CDR3 runs to 11 residues. Germline V gene data show CDR1 as SNHLY and CDR2 as FYNNEI. The CDR3 loop reads CASKVVYEQYF. The CDR3 nucleotides are TGTGCCAGCAAAGTCGTCTACGAGCAGTACTTC.

Comments on this clonotype: It may be a read error: a sequence one base away is much more abundant. The J gene is TRBJ2-7, the V gene TRBV9; 7 nucleotides agree with TRBD2. CDR1 and CDR2 (germline): SGDLS, YYNGEE. The CDR3 is 14 residues long. CDR3 sequence: CASSVDSGDYEQCF. The CDR3 nucleotides are TGTGCCAGCAGCGTAGATTCCGGGGACTACGAGCAGTGCTTC.

The rearrangement joins TRBV7-9 to TRBJ2-7, with a possible D match to TRBD2 (5 bases). The CDR3 contains 13 residues. Germline loops: CDR1 SEHNR, CDR2 FQNEAQ (reference sequence). V lost 3 bases and J lost 7, with 13 bases in between. CDR3 residues: CASSFSGTGEQYF. The CDR3 nucleotides read TGTGCCAGCAGCTTCAGCGGCACCGGGGAGCAGTACTTC. The full variable domain, its missing parts supplied by reference TRBV7-9 and TRBJ2-7, is DTGVSQNPRHKITKRGQNVTFRCDPISEHNRLYWYRQTLGQGPEFLTYFQNEAQLEKSRLLSDRFSAERPKGSFSTLEIQRTEQGDSAMYLCASSFSGTGEQYFGPGTRLTVT.

This clonotype came up a few times. The gene calls are TRBV10-2 and TRBJ1-5; D not resolved. The germline V and J ends were trimmed by 11 bases and 3 bases, with 11 bases remaining between them. CDR1 WSHSY and CDR2 SAAADI come from the germline V gene. This CDR3 has 12 amino acids. The CDR3 coding sequence is TGCGCCGGTAAGGGCCCCAATCAGCCCCAGCATTTT. It codes for CAGKGPNQPQHF.

This clonotype was seen ten or more times. V gene TRBV6-5 combines with J gene TRBJ2-7; maybe TRBD1 (6 bases). V lost 0 bases to trimming and J lost 5 bases, with 14 bases between them. In germline, CDR1 is MNHEY, CDR2 SVGAGI. CDR3 length equals 15 residues. The CDR3 coding sequence is TGTGCCAGCAGTTACTCGACAGGTAGACTCCACGAGCAGTACTTC. Protein: CASSYSTGRLHEQYF.

This clonotype was counted many times. The chain joins TRBV6-5 to TRBJ2-7; D is perhaps TRBD2 (7 bases). Trimming pared 0 bases from V and 4 bases from J, leaving 10 bases between. The V gene's germline CDR1 is MNHEY and CDR2 SVGAGI. This CDR3 has 14 amino acids. CDR3 protein: CASSYSGGGYEQYF. CDR3 DNA: TGTGCCAGCAGTTACTCGGGAGGGGGGTACGAGCAGTACTTC.

This clonotype was seen at least ten times. The chain has TRBV25-1 and TRBJ2-7; 7 bases are shared with TRBD1. Trimming at V came to 1 base and at J to 2 bases, leaving 5 bases not matched to a gene. This CDR3 is built from 15 residues. Germline assignment: CDR1 MGHDK and CDR2 SYGVNS. CDR3 protein: CASSELSDRAYEQYF. The CDR3 DNA sequence: TGTGCCAGCAGTGAATTAAGCGACAGGGCCTACGAGCAGTACTTC.

The rearrangement uses TRBV6-5 and TRBJ2-2, with 7 bases fitting TRBD1. V lost 7 bases to trimming and J lost 7 bases; unmatched junction nucleotides: 15. Germline V gene sequence: CDR1 MNHEY, CDR2 SVGAGI. The CDR3 is 16 residues long. The CDR3 is CASKSRPQGILGELFF. CDR3 nucleotides: TGTGCCAGCAAGTCCCGGCCACAGGGGATCCTCGGGGAGCTGTTTTTT.

Only a few counts were recorded for this clonotype. This chain joins TRBV2 and TRBJ2-5, with D unclear. The CDR3 covers 10 residues. Germline V gives CDR1 SNHLY, CDR2 FYNNEI. Trimming pared 8 bases from V and 5 bases from J, leaving 6 bases between. In DNA form, the CDR3 reads TGTGCCAGCGGCGCGGAGACCCAGTACTTC. Protein: CASGAETQYF. The whole variable domain, remainder taken from reference TRBV2 and TRBJ2-5, is EPEVTQTPSHQVTQMGQEVILRCVPISNHLYFYWYRQILGQKVEFLVSFYNNEISEKSEIFDDQFSVERPDGSNFTLKIRSTKLEDSAMYFCASGAETQYFGPGTRLLVL.

A word on this clonotype: A read error is possible here, since a much larger clone lies one base away. This chain links TRBV28 with TRBJ2-7, with a weak D call TRBD1 (6 bases). Germline CDR1 MDHEN, CDR2 SYDVKM. This CDR3 contains 13 residues. The CDR3 loop is CASSSTGPAERYF. CDR3 DNA: TGTGCCAGCAGCAGTACAGGGCCCGCCGAGCGGTACTTC.

V gene TRBV15 combines with J gene TRBJ1-4; 9 nucleotides agree with TRBD1. The CDR3 extends over 14 amino acids. The V gene's germline CDR1 is LNHNV and CDR2 YYDKDF (reference sequence). Written as DNA, the CDR3 is TGTGCTAGACCAAACAGGGGGCAGGGTGAAAAACTGTTTTTT. Residues: CARPNRGQGEKLFF.

A note on this clonotype: Compared with germline, one end of the junction differs, possibly owing to a read error. The chain couples TRBV30 to TRBJ1-4; D gene unclear. The germline V gene encodes CDR1 GTSNPN and CDR2 SVGIG (reference sequence). CDR3 length: 13 residues. The CDR3 DNA reads TGTGCCTGGAGTGGGACCGGGAGGCAAAAACTATTTTTT. Its protein is CAWSGTGRQKLFF.

This clonotype was seen a few times. A clone one base away is much larger, so this may be a read error. The conserved phenylalanine or tryptophan is not found at the CDR3 terminus, so this likely reflects a read error. The rearrangement joins TRBV19 to TRBJ1-1; D uncertain. Germline V gene lookup returns CDR1 LNHDA and CDR2 SQIVND (reference sequence). The CDR3 runs to 15 residues. Deletions cut 7 bases from V and 0 bases from J, with 15 bases between. The CDR3 spells CASKRVDLMNTEAFL. The CDR3 DNA sequence: TGTGCCAGTAAGAGGGTTGATCTGATGAACACTGAAGCTTTCCTT.

This clonotype showed up many times. The chain couples TRBV6-1 to TRBJ2-5; D remains ambiguous. Germline V gene sequence: CDR1 MNHNS, CDR2 SASEGT. This CDR3 spans 15 amino acids. Trimming shortened V by 1 base and J by 2 bases, and 11 bases separated the two germline ends. The CDR3 region is CASSEGAARQETQYF. The DNA of the CDR3 is TGTGCCAGCAGTGAAGGGGCAGCCAGACAAGAGACCCAGTACTTC.

This clonotype was detected only a few times. V usage is TRBV2 and J usage is TRBJ2-1; no clear D. The CDR3 has 12 amino acids. Germline CDR1 reads SNHLY; CDR2 reads FYNNEI. The V end lost 5 bases, the J end lost 5 bases, and 7 bases lay between the germline ends. CDR3 sequence (DNA): TGTGCCAGCAGTCGACTCGACAATGAGCAGTTCTTC. Its translation: CASSRLDNEQFF.